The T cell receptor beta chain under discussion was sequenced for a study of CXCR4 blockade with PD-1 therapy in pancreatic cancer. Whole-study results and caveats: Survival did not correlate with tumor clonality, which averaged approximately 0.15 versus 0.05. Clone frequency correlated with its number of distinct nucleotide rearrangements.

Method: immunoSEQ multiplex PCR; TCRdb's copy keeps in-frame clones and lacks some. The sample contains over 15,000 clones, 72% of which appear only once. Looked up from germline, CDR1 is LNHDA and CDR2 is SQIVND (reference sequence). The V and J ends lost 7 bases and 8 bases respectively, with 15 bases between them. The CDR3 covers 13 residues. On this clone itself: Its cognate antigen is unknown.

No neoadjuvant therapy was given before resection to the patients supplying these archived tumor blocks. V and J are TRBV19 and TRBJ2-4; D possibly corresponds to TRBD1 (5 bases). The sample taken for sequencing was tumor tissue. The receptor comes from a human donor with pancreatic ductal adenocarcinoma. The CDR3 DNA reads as TGTGCCAGTAAGGCCAGGGCCAAGGACATTCAGTACTTC. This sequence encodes CASKARAKDIQYF. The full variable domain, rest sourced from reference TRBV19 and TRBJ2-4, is DGGITQSPKYLFRKEGQNVTLSCEQNLNHDAMYWYRQDPGQGLRLIYYSQIVNDFQKGDIAEGYSVSREKKESFPLTVTSAQKNPTAFYLCASKARAKDIQYFGAGTRLSVL.